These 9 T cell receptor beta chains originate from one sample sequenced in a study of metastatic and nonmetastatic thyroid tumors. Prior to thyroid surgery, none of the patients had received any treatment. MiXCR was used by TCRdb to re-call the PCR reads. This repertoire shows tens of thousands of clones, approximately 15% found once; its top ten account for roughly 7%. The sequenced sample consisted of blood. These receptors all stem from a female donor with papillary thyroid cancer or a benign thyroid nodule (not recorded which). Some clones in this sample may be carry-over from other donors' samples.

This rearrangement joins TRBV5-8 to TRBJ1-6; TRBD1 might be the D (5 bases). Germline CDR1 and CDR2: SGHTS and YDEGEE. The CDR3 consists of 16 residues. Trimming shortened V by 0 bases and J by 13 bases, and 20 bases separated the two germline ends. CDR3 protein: CASSLVSGLVGGPLHF. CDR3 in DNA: TGTGCCAGCAGCTTGGTATCGGGACTCGTGGGGGGGCCCCTCCACTTT. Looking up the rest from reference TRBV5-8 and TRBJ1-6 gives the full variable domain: EAGVTQSPTHLIKTRGQQATLRCSPISGHTSVYWYQQALGLGLQFLLWYDEGEERNRGNFPPRFSGRQFPNYSSELNVNALELEDSALYLCASSLVSGLVGGPLHFGNGTRLTVT.

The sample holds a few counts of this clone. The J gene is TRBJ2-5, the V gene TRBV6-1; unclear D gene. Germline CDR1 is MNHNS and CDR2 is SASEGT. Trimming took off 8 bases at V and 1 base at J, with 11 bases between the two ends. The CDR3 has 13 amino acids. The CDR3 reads CASLGWPQETQYF. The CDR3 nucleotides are TGTGCCAGCTTGGGATGGCCCCAAGAGACCCAGTACTTC.

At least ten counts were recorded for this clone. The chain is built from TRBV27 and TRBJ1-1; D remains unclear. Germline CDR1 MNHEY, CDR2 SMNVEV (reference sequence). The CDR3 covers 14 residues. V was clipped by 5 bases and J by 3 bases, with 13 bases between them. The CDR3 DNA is TGTGCCAGCAGTGACCAGAGCCCCCACACTGAAGCTTTCTTT. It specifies CASSDQSPHTEAFF.

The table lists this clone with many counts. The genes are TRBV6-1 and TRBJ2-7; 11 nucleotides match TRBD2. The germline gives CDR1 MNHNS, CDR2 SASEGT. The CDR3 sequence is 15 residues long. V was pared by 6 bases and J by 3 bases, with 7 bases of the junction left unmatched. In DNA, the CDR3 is TGTGCCAGCAGGGGGACTAGCGGAGGGAGCTACGAGCAGTACTTC. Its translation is CASRGTSGGSYEQYF.

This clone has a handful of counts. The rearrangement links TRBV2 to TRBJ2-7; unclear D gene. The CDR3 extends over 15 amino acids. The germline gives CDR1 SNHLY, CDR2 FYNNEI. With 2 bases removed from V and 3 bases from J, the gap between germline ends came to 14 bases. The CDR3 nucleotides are TGTGCCAGCAGTGAATTCTGGGCAGGTGGCTACGAGCAGTACTTC. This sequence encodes CASSEFWAGGYEQYF.

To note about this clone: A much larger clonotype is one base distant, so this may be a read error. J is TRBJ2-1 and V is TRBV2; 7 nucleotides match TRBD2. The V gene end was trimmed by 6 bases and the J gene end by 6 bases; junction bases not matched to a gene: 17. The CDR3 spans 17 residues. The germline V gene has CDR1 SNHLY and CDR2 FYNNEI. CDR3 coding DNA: TGTGCCAGCAGGGTCATGCTACTAGCGCCTAGGCCCAATGAGCAGTTCTTC. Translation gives CASRVMLLAPRPNEQFF. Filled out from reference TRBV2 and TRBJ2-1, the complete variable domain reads EPEVTQTPSHQVTQMGQEVILRCVPISNHLYFYWYRQILGQKVEFLVSFYNNEISEKSEIFDDQFSVERPDGSNFTLKIRSTKLEDSAMYFCASRVMLLAPRPNEQFFGPGTRLTVL.

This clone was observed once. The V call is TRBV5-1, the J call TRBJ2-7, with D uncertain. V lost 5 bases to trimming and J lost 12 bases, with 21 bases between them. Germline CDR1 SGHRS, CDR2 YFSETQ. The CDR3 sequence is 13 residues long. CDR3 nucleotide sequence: TGCGCCAGCAGACCAACCCCCGACCGCCGTTGGTACTTC. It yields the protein CASRPTPDRRWYF.

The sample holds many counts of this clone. Here the CDR3 DNA reads TGTGCCAGCAGCCAAACACAGGGTGATTTTGGCTACACCTTC. Translating gives CASSQTQGDFGYTF. The chain couples TRBV14 to TRBJ1-2; TRBD1 might be the D (6 bases). With 2 bases removed from V and 7 bases from J, the gap between germline ends came to 14 bases. The length of the CDR3 is 14 residues. CDR1 is SGHDN and CDR2 is FVKESK in the germline V gene.

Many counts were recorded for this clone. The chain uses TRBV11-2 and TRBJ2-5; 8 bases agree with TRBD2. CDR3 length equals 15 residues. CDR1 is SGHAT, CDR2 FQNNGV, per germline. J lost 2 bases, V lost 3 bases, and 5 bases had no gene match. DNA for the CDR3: TGTGCCAGCAGCTTGGGTTTAGCGGGGCAAGAGACCCAGTACTTC. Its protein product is CASSLGLAGQETQYF.